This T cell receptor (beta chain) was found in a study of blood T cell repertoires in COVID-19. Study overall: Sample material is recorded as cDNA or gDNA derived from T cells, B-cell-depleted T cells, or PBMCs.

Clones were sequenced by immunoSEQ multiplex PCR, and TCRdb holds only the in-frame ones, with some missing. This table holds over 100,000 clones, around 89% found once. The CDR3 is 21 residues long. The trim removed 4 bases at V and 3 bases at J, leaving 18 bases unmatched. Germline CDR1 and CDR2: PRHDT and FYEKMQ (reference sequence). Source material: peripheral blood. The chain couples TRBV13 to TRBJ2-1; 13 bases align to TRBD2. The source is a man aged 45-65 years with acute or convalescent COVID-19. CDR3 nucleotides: TGTGCCAGCAGCTCGCCCGGGACTAGCGGGACCTCGGGAAAGAACTACAATGAGCAGTTCTTC. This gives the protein CASSSPGTSGTSGKNYNEQFF.